A single TCR gamma chain is shown here with its context. Its target is unknown. These data belong to a study of Vδ1+ human thymocytes. Study-wide results and caveats: Many TRG clonotypes were shared between donors; TRD repertoires were essentially private. Despite high sort purity, about 20% of thymic T cell receptor delta sequences were Vdelta2. Thymic TRG and TRD repertoires appeared highly polyclonal. Unexpected Vdelta2 sequences could cause misinterpretation of bulk repertoire data.

Extracted RNA was reverse transcribed into cDNA. The CDR3 regions were amplified by multiplex PCR from V-gene primers to a constant-region primer. TCRdb reran clone calling via CATT on the multiplex PCR reads. Found here are approximately 25,000 gamma-chain clones, around 18% of them singletons; the top ten hold approximately 1.9%. CDR1 and CDR2 (germline): GITISATS, ISYDGTV (reference sequence). V lost 0 bases to trimming and J lost 7 bases; unmatched junction nucleotides: 12. CDR3 size: 15 residues. The receptor comes from a boy in the first two years of life who had congenital heart surgery. Sequenced sample: Vdelta1+ gamma-delta thymocytes from the thymus. Subset: FACS-sorted CD3+ TCRalphabeta- TCRVdelta1+ TCRVdelta2- thymocytes. This sequence joins TRGV9 and TRGJ1 or TRGJ2. CDR3 in amino acids: CALWEVQCVWYKKLF. The CDR3 region has the DNA TGTGCCTTGTGGGAGGTGCAATGTGTCTGGTATAAGAAACTCTTT.